Following are 10 T cell receptor beta chains from one sample sequenced in a study of human T cells and chemical hapten exposure. Time point specified: patch test 2, 6 weeks after DPC sensitization. Treatment indicated: therapeutic diphenylcyclopropenone sensitization with weekly scalp DPC. TCRdb reprocessed the RACE reads via MiXCR and lists one record per CDR3 protein. Of 90,000 to 110,000 distinct CDR3 sequences listed, less than 10% were seen once; the top ten hold 3.1%. The specimen was whole blood, collected in connection with sensitization to the hapten diphenylcyclopropenone (DPC). The source of these receptors is a middle-aged woman with alopecia areata. Some clones in this sample may be carry-over from other donors' samples.

This sequence joins TRBV6-2 or TRBV6-3 and TRBJ1-5; weak D call: TRBD1 (6 bases). Trimming pared 9 bases from V and 1 base from J, leaving 13 bases between. This CDR3 comprises 14 residues. The V gene's germline CDR1 is MNHEY and CDR2 SVGEGT. Written as DNA, the CDR3 is TGTGCCAGTTTACAGGGTGCGAGCAATCAGCCCCAGCATTTT. Its translation: CASLQGASNQPQHF.

This clonotype was detected only a few times. The chain links TRBV7-3 to TRBJ2-2; D uncertain. The CDR3 is made up of 14 amino acids. Trimming cost V 5 bases and J 4 bases, with 11 bases left between them. The germline CDR1 and CDR2 sequences are SGHTA and FQGTGA. The CDR3 loop reads CASSPGAATGELFF. DNA of the CDR3: TGTGCCAGCAGCCCCGGCGCAGCCACCGGGGAGCTGTTTTTT.

The chain is built from TRBV5-1 and TRBJ2-7; 9 bases match TRBD1. Per the germline V gene, CDR1 is SGHRS and CDR2 is YFSETQ. The ends lost 2 bases at V and 0 bases at J; junction bases unmatched: 3. The CDR3 is 15 amino acids. This CDR3 reads CASSFGQGLSYEQYF. CDR3 sequence (DNA): TGCGCCAGCAGCTTCGGACAGGGGCTCTCCTACGAGCAGTACTTC.

This clonotype was seen only a few times. V usage is TRBV4-1 and J usage is TRBJ2-5, with D tentatively TRBD1 (5 bases). Per the germline V gene, CDR1 is MGHRA and CDR2 is YSYEKL. The CDR3 length is 15 residues. Trimming shortened V by 2 bases and J by 3 bases, and 13 bases separated the two germline ends. The CDR3 nucleotides read TGCGCCAGCAGCCAAAACGGGCTCAGGGAAGAGACCCAGTACTTC. Protein: CASSQNGLREETQYF.

This clonotype has ten or more counts. The V gene is TRBV14, the J gene TRBJ1-1, with 8 positions matching TRBD1. J gave up 6 bases and V 4 bases, and 10 bases lay outside the gene matches. The CDR3 totals 15 residues. The germline CDR1 and CDR2 sequences are SGHDN and FVKESK. In DNA, the CDR3 is TGTGCCAGCAGCCCTCTGGACAGGGCTCGGGCTGAAGCTTTCTTT. Translating gives CASSPLDRARAEAFF.

The chain links TRBV24-1 to TRBJ1-5; D may be TRBD1 (5 bases). Germline V gene sequence: CDR1 KGHDR, CDR2 SFDVKD. The ends were cut back, 3 bases at V and 7 bases at J, with 6 bases in the middle. The CDR3 contains 12 residues. CDR3 bases: TGTGCCACCAGTGATCGGGGGCAGCCCCAGCATTTT. This sequence encodes CATSDRGQPQHF.

J is TRBJ2-6 and V is TRBV5-7; 9 nucleotides match TRBD1. TRBV5-7 counts as an open reading frame of uncertain function. The CDR3 is 19 residues long. The trim removed 0 bases at V and 4 bases at J, leaving 11 bases unmatched. As DNA, the CDR3 is TGTGCCAGCAGCTTGGAGGGGCGGGACAGGGCTTCAGGGGCCAACGTCCTGACTTTC. Encoded protein: CASSLEGRDRASGANVLTF.

This clonotype was found a few times. The CDR3 DNA reads TGTGCCAGCAGCGTAGGCTGGAGGGGTGCTAATGAAAAACTGTTTTTT. This codes for CASSVGWRGANEKLFF. The V gene is TRBV9, the J gene TRBJ1-4; D is possibly TRBD1 (5 bases). The length of the CDR3 is 16 residues. Germline V gene lookup returns CDR1 SGDLS and CDR2 YYNGEE. V was clipped by 0 bases and J by 3 bases, with 12 bases between them. Filled out from reference TRBV9 and TRBJ1-4, the complete variable domain reads DSGVTQTPKHLITATGQRVTLRCSPRSGDLSVYWYQQSLDQGLQFLIQYYNGEERAKGNILERFSAQQFPDLHSELNLSSLELGDSALYFCASSVGWRGANEKLFFGSGTQLSVL.

This clonotype has a count of ten or more. The CDR3 nucleotides are TGTGCCAGCAGGTACACAGCTTTGAACACTGAAGCTTTCTTT. Protein: CASRYTALNTEAFF. This chain joins TRBV6-5 and TRBJ1-1; no definite D call. The germline gives CDR1 MNHEY, CDR2 SVGAGI. The germline V and J ends were trimmed by 6 bases and 0 bases, with 11 bases remaining between them. The CDR3 runs 14 residues.

This clonotype turned up a few times. It may be a read error: a sequence one base away is much more abundant. The chain employs TRBV29-1 and TRBJ1-1; 7 bases map to TRBD1. Germline V gives CDR1 SQVTM, CDR2 ANQGSEA. This CDR3 spans 13 amino acids. CDR3 sequence reads: CSVEDRGNTEVFF. The CDR3 DNA reads TGCAGCGTTGAAGACAGGGGGAACACTGAAGTTTTCTTT.